The clone carrying this TCR beta chain was detected once. Its antigen is not identified. Every donor provided approximately 9.2 milliliters of peripheral blood. Per the germline V gene, CDR1 is SGHTA and CDR2 is FQGNSA. The CDR3 contains 14 residues. These data belong to a study of blood T cells in healthy people across ages. Study-wide points: Measured against age, TCR beta diversity per million T cells decreased in a roughly linear manner.

Through a sample-barcoded 5' primer and a J-beta primer mix, a second PCR was run for roughly 7 to 11 cycles. Each cDNA molecule, via a template-switch adaptor with 12 random nucleotides, was tagged. TCRdb called the 5' RACE reads again in MiXCR, with one record for every CDR3 protein. The data show fewer than 2,000,000 distinct CDR3 sequences, with roughly 43% seen just once and under 30% held by the top ten. The rearrangement links TRBV7-2 to TRBJ2-4, with a possible D match to TRBD1 (6 bases). Near its end, the DNA agrees better with TRBJ2-7, so the J call may be wrong. Sequencing was carried out using blood. The receptor was derived from a human donor in good health. CDR3 in amino acids: CASSRGQFTYEQYF. CDR3 nucleotides: TGTGCCAGCAGCCGCGGACAGTTTACCTACGAGCAGTACTTC.